A few counts support the clone carrying this T cell receptor (beta chain). This specimen comes from a study of T-cell memory formation after mild COVID-19. Germline CDR1 is SEHNR and CDR2 is FQNEAQ (reference sequence). V lost 5 bases, J lost 3 bases, and 7 bases lay in between. This CDR3 spans 12 amino acids. Employing constant-segment primers, 5'RACE generated TCR alpha and TCR beta cDNA libraries bearing sample barcodes and UMIs. One entry per CDR3 protein results from TCRdb running MiXCR on the 5' RACE reads. The sample shows 85,000 to 130,000 distinct CDR3 sequences, approximately 10% of them seen only once.

The J gene is TRBJ1-2, the V gene TRBV7-9; D is ambiguous. This receptor was obtained from a man aged 18 to 30 who had mild COVID-19 (a few samples of this study predate the infection). Cell type and time point are not known. Material for sequencing was PBMCs or a T cell subset sorted from them (not recorded which). CDR3 coding DNA: TGTGCCAGCAGCCTCATTGACTATGGCTACACCTTC. Its protein product is CASSLIDYGYTF.